Each of the 21 T cell receptor beta chains below was sequenced from the same sample in a study of blood T cell repertoires in COVID-19. Libraries were prepared by immunoSEQ multiplex PCR; TCRdb keeps only in-frame clonotypes and omits some of them. The data contain approximately 93,000 clones, 80% to 90% of them singletons. What was sequenced was peripheral blood. These receptors were taken from a human donor in a cohort sampled during active COVID-19.

The V call is TRBV7-8, the J call TRBJ2-1, with D tentatively TRBD1 (5 bases). The V gene lost 3 bases and the J gene lost 2 bases, with 20 bases spanning the gap. Germline V CDR1 and CDR2: SGHVS, FQNEAQ. The CDR3 covers 18 residues. This chain's CDR3 is CASSFSGSRVSTYNEQFF. In DNA, the CDR3 is TGTGCCAGCAGCTTCTCCGGTAGCAGGGTGTCGACCTACAATGAGCAGTTCTTC.

This rearrangement joins TRBV30 to TRBJ1-1; D gene ambiguous. The V and J ends lost 2 bases and 3 bases respectively, with 10 bases between them. This CDR3 contains 13 residues. Germline lookup yields CDR1 GTSNPN and CDR2 SVGIG (reference sequence). The CDR3 DNA is TGTGCCTGGAGTCTGGGAGTAGACACTGAAGCTTTCTTT. It yields the protein CAWSLGVDTEAFF.

The genes are TRBV5-1 and TRBJ2-3; 12 bases agree with TRBD2. The CDR3 sequence is 16 residues long. Germline lookup yields CDR1 SGHRS and CDR2 YFSETQ. Unmatched junction bases numbered 4, after V lost 0 bases and J lost 5 bases. The CDR3 DNA sequence: TGCGCCAGCAGCTTGGGACTAGCGGGAGAGATAGATACGCAGTATTTT. This gives the protein CASSLGLAGEIDTQYF.

The chain couples TRBV29-1 to TRBJ2-1, with 7 bases identical to TRBD2. V was clipped by 6 bases and J by 0 bases; unmatched bases: 11. The CDR3 has 16 amino acids. Per germline, CDR1 SQVTM and CDR2 ANQGSEA. CDR3 in amino acids: CSVDSRRGSSYNEQFF. The DNA of the CDR3 is TGCAGCGTAGACTCACGGCGGGGGAGCTCCTACAATGAGCAGTTCTTC.

V gene TRBV5-1 combines with J gene TRBJ2-2; tentatively, D is TRBD1 (5 bases). Trimming left V 5 bases short and J 7 bases short, with 18 bases between. The CDR3 has 15 amino acids. The V gene's germline CDR1 is SGHRS and CDR2 YFSETQ. This CDR3 reads CASRGPQRALGELFF. In nucleotides, the CDR3 is TGCGCCAGCAGGGGGCCCCAAAGAGCGCTCGGGGAGCTGTTTTTT.

V and J are TRBV7-2 and TRBJ2-1, with 8 bases identical to TRBD1. J lost 5 bases, V lost 5 bases, and 8 bases had no gene match. The CDR3 consists of 15 residues. Per the germline V gene, CDR1 is SGHTA and CDR2 is FQGNSA. This CDR3 reads CASSADRGSHNEQFF. In DNA, the CDR3 is TGTGCCAGCAGCGCAGACAGGGGATCCCACAATGAGCAGTTCTTC.

The chain carries TRBV19 and TRBJ2-1; 9 positions match TRBD2. The CDR3 is made up of 16 amino acids. Germline assignment: CDR1 LNHDA and CDR2 SQIVND (reference sequence). J was trimmed by 0 bases and V by 5 bases; bases with no gene match: 5. In DNA, the CDR3 is TGTGCCAGTAGTTTAAGCGGGAGGACCTCCTACAATGAGCAGTTCTTC. It translates to CASSLSGRTSYNEQFF.

This clone was recorded a few times. This chain links TRBV5-4 with TRBJ1-2; TRBD1 is a possible D gene (5 bases). The CDR3 has 14 amino acids. Germline lookup yields CDR1 SGHNT and CDR2 YYREEE (reference sequence). The V gene lost 1 base and the J gene lost 3 bases, with 10 bases spanning the gap. The CDR3 loop reads CASSLPTGDYGYTF. As DNA, the CDR3 is TGTGCCAGCAGCTTGCCGACGGGGGACTATGGCTACACCTTC.

This chain joins TRBV30 and TRBJ1-1, with 8 positions matching TRBD1. Germline CDR1 is GTSNPN and CDR2 is SVGIG (reference sequence). CDR3 length: 12 amino acids. The V gene end was trimmed by 8 bases and the J gene end by 5 bases; junction bases not matched to a gene: 7. The CDR3 here is CARSTGVTEAFF. CDR3 nucleotides: TGTGCCCGATCGACAGGGGTAACTGAAGCTTTCTTT.

This clone was picked up a small number of times. This sequence joins TRBV6-4 and TRBJ2-2; 13 bases are shared with TRBD2. Trimming took 4 bases from V and 4 from J; bases not matched to a gene: 0. This CDR3 has 15 residues. The V gene's germline CDR1 is MRHNA and CDR2 SNTAGT. The CDR3 DNA reads as TGTGCCAGCAGTGGGACTAGCGGGAGCACCGGGGAGCTGTTTTTT. It codes for CASSGTSGSTGELFF.

This chain joins TRBV9 and TRBJ1-2; perhaps TRBD1 as D (5 bases). The germline gives CDR1 SGDLS, CDR2 YYNGEE. The ends were cut back, 2 bases at V and 6 bases at J, with 14 bases in the middle. This CDR3 spans 14 amino acids. CDR3 amino acids: CASSVRGTADGYTF. As DNA, the CDR3 is TGTGCCAGCAGCGTTAGGGGAACTGCGGATGGCTACACCTTC.

In regard to this clone: The sample has other DNA sequences that encode this CDR3 too. The V and J genes are TRBV9 and TRBJ2-7, with 10 bases matching TRBD2. Losses at the gene ends were 0 bases for V and 3 bases for J; bases not matched to a gene: 3. The V gene's germline CDR1 is SGDLS and CDR2 YYNGEE. This CDR3 has 15 amino acids. The CDR3 nucleotides read TGTGCCAGCAGCGTAGATGGACTAGCGGTCTACGAGCAGTACTTC. Protein: CASSVDGLAVYEQYF. The full variable domain, completed using reference TRBV9 and TRBJ2-7, is DSGVTQTPKHLITATGQRVTLRCSPRSGDLSVYWYQQSLDQGLQFLIQYYNGEERAKGNILERFSAQQFPDLHSELNLSSLELGDSALYFCASSVDGLAVYEQYFGPGTRLTVT.

Note on this clone: Additional DNA sequences in this sample encode the identical CDR3. V and J are TRBV3-1 (or the pseudogene TRBV3-2) and TRBJ2-3, with TRBD2 matching 9 bases. The CDR3 covers 15 residues. Germline-derived CDR1 and CDR2 are LGHDT and YNNKEL (reference sequence). V lost 4 bases to trimming and J lost 3 bases; unmatched junction nucleotides: 5. The CDR3 bases are TGTGCCAGCAGCCTCTTAGCGGGAGTGACAGATACGCAGTATTTT. Translated: CASSLLAGVTDTQYF.

This chain links TRBV19 with TRBJ1-2, with D maybe TRBD1 (5 bases). The V end was cut by 3 bases, the J end by 1 base, with 9 bases between. The CDR3 sequence is 14 residues long. Germline values: CDR1 LNHDA, CDR2 SQIVND (reference sequence). In nucleotides, the CDR3 is TGTGCCAGTAGTATTGCCGACAGTAACTATGGCTACACCTTC. It codes for CASSIADSNYGYTF.

This clone has just one count. The CDR3 is CASSLNGQGHNEQFF. The CDR3 DNA sequence: TGTGCCAGCAGCTTAAACGGGCAGGGCCACAATGAGCAGTTCTTC. The chain employs TRBV5-5 and TRBJ2-1; weak D call: TRBD1 (5 bases). Trimming took 2 bases from V and 5 from J, leaving 14 bases between them. The CDR3 is made up of 15 amino acids. Per the germline V gene, CDR1 is SGHKS and CDR2 is YYEKEE (reference sequence).

The rearrangement uses TRBV27 and TRBJ2-6, with D possibly matching TRBD2 (6 bases). V lost 6 bases to trimming and J lost 1 base, with 19 bases between them. The CDR3 is 18 residues long. Germline V gives CDR1 MNHEY, CDR2 SMNVEV (reference sequence). CDR3 amino acids: CASSSPRSGGSGANVLTF. The CDR3 DNA reads as TGTGCCAGCAGCTCTCCCCGCTCCGGAGGGTCTGGGGCCAACGTCCTGACTTTC.

The chain joins TRBV28 to TRBJ2-3; 8 nucleotides match TRBD1. Germline V lookup: CDR1 MDHEN, CDR2 SYDVKM. The V and J ends lost 8 bases and 1 base, in that order; junction bases with no gene match: 11. The CDR3 totals 16 residues. The CDR3 nucleotides read TGTGCCAGCCATTCCAGGGGGCGAGGGGGCACAGATACGCAGTATTTT. This translates into CASHSRGRGGTDTQYF.

The J gene is TRBJ2-5, the V gene TRBV5-1; a possible D gene is TRBD2 (6 bases). Deletions cut 3 bases from V and 3 bases from J, with 12 bases between. In germline, CDR1 is SGHRS, CDR2 YFSETQ. The CDR3 covers 14 residues. CDR3 nucleotides: TGCGCCAGCAGCTCTTTGACTAGGGAAGAGACCCAGTACTTC. It codes for CASSSLTREETQYF.

The chain joins TRBV4-1 to TRBJ2-1; D is unclear. The CDR3 totals 16 residues. Trimming removed 0 bases from V and 7 bases from J, with 16 bases in between. Germline CDR1 is MGHRA and CDR2 is YSYEKL. The CDR3 is CASSQDPSPTRNEQFF. CDR3 DNA sequence: TGCGCCAGCAGCCAAGATCCAAGCCCCACTCGGAATGAGCAGTTCTTC.

This clone was seen a single time. The chain uses TRBV11-2 and TRBJ1-4; D might be TRBD1 (6 bases). V was cut by 2 bases and J by 0 bases, with 10 bases left in between. The CDR3 totals 16 residues. Germline CDR1 and CDR2: SGHAT and FQNNGV. CDR3 sequence: CASSLYAGATNEKLFF. Here the CDR3 DNA reads TGTGCCAGCAGCTTATACGCAGGGGCAACTAATGAAAAACTGTTTTTT. The full variable domain, in which reference TRBV11-2 and TRBJ1-4 provide the parts outside the CDR3, is EAGVAQSPRYKIIEKRQSVAFWCNPISGHATLYWYQQILGQGPKLLIQFQNNGVVDDSQLPKDRFSAERLKGVDSTLKIQPAKLEDSAVYLCASSLYAGATNEKLFFGSGTQLSVL.

The genes are TRBV7-6 and TRBJ1-2, with 9 positions matching TRBD1. V shed 3 bases, J shed 7 bases, and the junction held 6 bases outside the gene matches. Per the germline V gene, CDR1 is SGHVS and CDR2 is FNYEAQ. This CDR3 region has 14 residues. The CDR3 region has the DNA TGTGCCAGCAGCTTGAAACAGGGGGCAGGTGGCTACACCTTC. Protein sequence: CASSLKQGAGGYTF.